This T cell receptor beta chain was identified during a study of T cell repertoires in cytomegalovirus infection. On the study more broadly: Peptides in the study included HLA-C-restricted and HLA-B-restricted CMV epitopes. Public TCR beta signatures provided an indication of both CMV infection and a matching HLA type. Regarding the study as a whole: Totalled public TCR beta family frequency picked out people who carried CMV plus the relevant HLA. CMV-specific TCR beta clonotypes restricted by HLA-C were the ones dominating the ex vivo response.

TCRdb fed the reads into MiXCR, producing one record per CDR3 protein. The data contain just under 500,000 distinct CDR3 sequences, 30% to 35% of them seen just once; the ten biggest clones take up about 17%. As to this clonotype: Its antigen is not known.

The CDR3 is made up of 16 amino acids. The germline gives CDR1 KGHDR, CDR2 SFDVKD. The V and J ends lost 0 bases and 1 base respectively, with 8 bases between them. The sample consisted of cultured PBMCs, taken from culture after CMV antigen stimulation. V usage is TRBV24-1 and J usage is TRBJ2-2; D not certain. The sequence was obtained from a human donor in good health (CMV status not recorded). Some clones in this sample may be carry-over from other donors' samples. In nucleotides, the CDR3 is TGTGCCACCAGTGATTTGATTCCAAGGAACACCGGGGAGCTGTTTTTT. The encoded protein is CATSDLIPRNTGELFF.